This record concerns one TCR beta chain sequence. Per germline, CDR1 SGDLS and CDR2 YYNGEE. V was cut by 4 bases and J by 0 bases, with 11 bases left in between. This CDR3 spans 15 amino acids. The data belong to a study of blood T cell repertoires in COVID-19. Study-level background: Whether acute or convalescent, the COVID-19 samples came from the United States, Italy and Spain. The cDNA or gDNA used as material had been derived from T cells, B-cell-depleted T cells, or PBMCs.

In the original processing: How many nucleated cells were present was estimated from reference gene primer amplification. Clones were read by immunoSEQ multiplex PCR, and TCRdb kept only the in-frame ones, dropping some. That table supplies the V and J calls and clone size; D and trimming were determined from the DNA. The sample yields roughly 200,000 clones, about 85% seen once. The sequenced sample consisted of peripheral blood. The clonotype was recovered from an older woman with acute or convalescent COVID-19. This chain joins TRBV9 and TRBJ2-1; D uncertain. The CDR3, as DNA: TGTGCCAGCAGCCCAAGCCTACCCTCCTACAATGAGCAGTTCTTC. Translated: CASSPSLPSYNEQFF.